This TCR beta chain was captured by sequencing in a study of blood T cell repertoires in COVID-19. The germline V and J ends were trimmed by 6 bases and 8 bases, with 11 bases remaining between them. Germline assignment: CDR1 DFQATT and CDR2 SNEGSKA (reference sequence). CDR3 length: 11 residues. Sequencing used immunoSEQ multiplex PCR; TCRdb keeps in-frame clones, though not all of them. The data show roughly 40,000 clones, with 85% to 95% seen just once and 4.5% to 6.5% held by the top ten. Sequenced: peripheral blood. The origin of this receptor is a human donor in a cohort sampled during active COVID-19. This chain uses TRBV20-1 with TRBJ2-1; D is possibly TRBD1 (5 bases). The CDR3 sequence: CSAQVVHEQFF. As DNA, the CDR3 is TGCAGTGCACAGGTGGTCCATGAGCAGTTCTTC.